The 5 T cell receptor beta chains given below trace back to one sample, sequenced in a study of identical twins. TCRdb reprocessed the 5' RACE reads via MiXCR and lists one record per CDR3 protein. The data contain 350,000 or so distinct CDR3 sequences, approximately 13% of them singletons. The sample also formed part of further work on yellow fever vaccine responses in identical twins.

Material for sequencing was CD8+ T cells sorted from blood. Source of these receptors: a young woman in good health.

This clonotype was seen only once. The chain recombines TRBV28 with TRBJ1-1, with D perhaps TRBD1 (6 bases). Germline CDR1 is MDHEN and CDR2 is SYDVKM. Trimming shortened V by 3 bases and J by 5 bases, and 13 bases separated the two germline ends. The CDR3 is 14 amino acids. CDR3 coding DNA: TGTGCCAGCAGTTTCAACAGGGTAGAGACTGAAGCTTTCTTT. It yields the protein CASSFNRVETEAFF.

There are a few counts of this clonotype. The chain uses TRBV20-1 and TRBJ2-3; 7 bases fit TRBD2. This CDR3 is 17 amino acids long. Germline CDR1 and CDR2: DFQATT and SNEGSKA (reference sequence). V lost 3 bases, J lost 0 bases, and 12 bases stayed unmatched. CDR3 coding DNA: TGCAGTGCTAGGGGAAGCCTAGCGGTAACTAGCACAGATACGCAGTATTTT. Protein: CSARGSLAVTSTDTQYF.

The CDR3 DNA sequence: TGTGCCAGCAGAAAGACTGCTAGCACAGATACGCAGTATTTT. The encoded protein is CASRKTASTDTQYF. This chain joins TRBV27 and TRBJ2-3; D uncertain. Trimming removed 6 bases from V and 0 bases from J, with 10 bases in between. Germline V gene data show CDR1 as MNHEY and CDR2 as SMNVEV (reference sequence). The CDR3 length is 14 residues.

This clonotype showed up just a few times. The chain employs TRBV5-6 and TRBJ2-7; D not resolved. Germline values: CDR1 SGHDT, CDR2 YYEEEE. Deletions cut 2 bases from V and 5 bases from J, with 14 bases between. CDR3 size: 14 residues. Here the CDR3 reads CASSFPIPLNEQYV. The CDR3 bases are TGTGCCAGCAGCTTCCCAATACCTTTAAACGAGCAGTACGTC.

The chain is built from TRBV27 and TRBJ2-2; D is perhaps TRBD1 or TRBD2 (6 bases each). Germline CDR1 and CDR2: MNHEY and SMNVEV (reference sequence). Trimming stripped 2 bases from V and 11 bases from J, with 18 bases between. This CDR3 has 15 amino acids. The CDR3 is CASSLKTLGGGELFF. The DNA for the CDR3 is TGTGCCAGCAGTTTAAAGACGTTGGGGGGCGGTGAGCTGTTTTTT.